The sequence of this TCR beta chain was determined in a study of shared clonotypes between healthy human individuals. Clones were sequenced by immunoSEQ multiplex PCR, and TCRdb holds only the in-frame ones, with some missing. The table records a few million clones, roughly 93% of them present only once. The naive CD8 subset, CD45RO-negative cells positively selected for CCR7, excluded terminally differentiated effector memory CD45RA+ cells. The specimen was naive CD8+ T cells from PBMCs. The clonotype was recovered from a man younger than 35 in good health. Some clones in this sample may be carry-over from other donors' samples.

The CDR3 coding sequence is TGTGCCAGCAGCTTATATCGACGGGACGGAGGTGAAGCTTTCTTT. Protein sequence: CASSLYRRDGGEAFF. The rearrangement uses TRBV11-2 and TRBJ1-1, with D possibly matching TRBD1 (5 bases). The CDR3 runs 15 residues. Germline CDR1 is SGHAT and CDR2 is FQNNGV. Trimming cost V 2 bases and J 7 bases, with 17 bases left between them.